These 23 T cell receptor beta chains were sequenced from one sample in a study of T cell responses to AZD1222 COVID-19 vaccine. The repertoire was sequenced with immunoSEQ multiplex PCR; TCRdb's copy has only in-frame clones and lacks some. This table has roughly 130,000 clones, less than 95% appearing once. This specimen was peripheral blood, taken 28 days after the second dose of the MenACWY control vaccine. The receptors derive from an adult who received the MenACWY meningococcal vaccine as a control.

The V call is TRBV9, the J call TRBJ2-3, with 10 nucleotides matching TRBD2. CDR1 and CDR2 (germline): SGDLS, YYNGEE. Trimming cost V 3 bases and J 2 bases; bases outside gene matches: 6. The CDR3 is 16 amino acids. CDR3 region: CASSESLAGNTDTQYF. The CDR3 DNA reads as TGTGCCAGCAGCGAATCACTAGCGGGGAACACAGATACGCAGTATTTT. The full variable domain, with the rest looked up from reference TRBV9 and TRBJ2-3, is DSGVTQTPKHLITATGQRVTLRCSPRSGDLSVYWYQQSLDQGLQFLIQYYNGEERAKGNILERFSAQQFPDLHSELNLSSLELGDSALYFCASSESLAGNTDTQYFGPGTRLTVL.

This chain joins TRBV25-1 and TRBJ2-3; the D is unclear. Trimming took 3 bases from V and 4 from J, leaving 11 bases between them. The CDR3 is made up of 14 amino acids. CDR1 and CDR2 from the germline V gene are MGHDK and SYGVNS. This CDR3 is CASSESGLPDTQYF. CDR3 coding DNA: TGTGCCAGCAGTGAGTCAGGTTTACCAGATACGCAGTATTTT.

This rearrangement joins TRBV5-1 to TRBJ1-4; no firm D call. V lost 4 bases and J 7 bases, leaving 17 bases between the germline ends. Germline values: CDR1 SGHRS, CDR2 YFSETQ. This CDR3 contains 15 residues. DNA of the CDR3: TGCGCCAGCAGCACTAGTCTAGGGCTCGGTGAAAAACTGTTTTTT. It translates to CASSTSLGLGEKLFF.

This chain links TRBV7-2 with TRBJ1-1; 11 bases are shared with TRBD1. The ends lost 4 bases at V and 7 bases at J; junction bases unmatched: 2. The CDR3 sequence is 13 residues long. The germline gives CDR1 SGHTA, CDR2 FQGNSA. The CDR3 sequence is CASSWDRGVEAFF. The CDR3 DNA is TGTGCCAGCAGCTGGGACAGGGGGGTTGAAGCTTTCTTT.

The V call is TRBV10-1, the J call TRBJ2-7, with TRBD2 matching over 10 bases. Germline CDR1 and CDR2: WNHNN and SYGVQD (reference sequence). This CDR3 has 15 residues. Trimming removed 4 bases from V and 7 bases from J; junction bases left unmatched: 10. The CDR3 region is CASSAVLAGGSEQYF. In nucleotides, the CDR3 is TGCGCCAGCAGTGCCGTGTTAGCGGGAGGTTCTGAGCAGTACTTC.

V usage is TRBV28 and J usage is TRBJ2-1; 14 nucleotides line up with TRBD2. Trimming cost V 8 bases and J 4 bases; bases outside gene matches: 7. The germline gives CDR1 MDHEN, CDR2 SYDVKM. The CDR3 length is 16 residues. CDR3 in DNA: TGTGCCAGCCGGACAGGGACTAGCGGGGGATACAATGAGCAGTTCTTC. Its protein product is CASRTGTSGGYNEQFF.

The chain couples TRBV10-1 to TRBJ1-5; D gene ambiguous. The CDR3 length is 18 residues. Germline V lookup: CDR1 WNHNN, CDR2 SYGVQD (reference sequence). The V end lost 0 bases, the J end lost 0 bases, and 15 bases lay between the germline ends. The CDR3 region has the DNA TGCGCCAGCAGTGAGTCGACGAAGGGCGGTCCTAGCAATCAGCCCCAGCATTTT. This encodes CASSESTKGGPSNQPQHF.

The chain couples TRBV7-3 to TRBJ1-2; TRBD1 might be the D (5 bases). This CDR3 region has 13 residues. From germline, CDR1 is SGHTA and CDR2 FQGTGA. Trimming cost V 1 base and J 8 bases, with 11 bases left between them. The CDR3: CASSLRAGNGYTF. CDR3 nucleotide sequence: TGTGCCAGCAGCTTAAGGGCAGGGAACGGCTACACCTTC. Combining the CDR3 with reference TRBV7-3 and TRBJ1-2 gives the whole variable domain GAGVSQTPSNKVTEKGKYVELRCDPISGHTALYWYRQSLGQGPEFLIYFQGTGAADDSGLPNDRFFAVRPEGSVSTLKIQRTERGDSAVYLCASSLRAGNGYTFGSGTRLTVV.

The CDR3 reads CASSEAEGRLNSPLHF. CDR3 sequence (DNA): TGTGCCAGCAGTGAAGCTGAGGGGCGACTCAATTCACCCCTCCACTTT. The chain couples TRBV6-1 to TRBJ1-6, with a weak D call TRBD1 (5 bases). The CDR3 sequence is 16 residues long. V was shortened by 0 bases and J by 7 bases, with 13 bases between the two germline ends. Germline CDR1 reads MNHNS; CDR2 reads SASEGT.

The chain joins TRBV10-3 to TRBJ2-1; D not resolved. The CDR3 runs to 12 residues. V gave up 5 bases and J gave up 6 bases, with 8 bases separating them. Germline loops: CDR1 ENHRY, CDR2 SYGVKD. CDR3 in DNA: TGTGCCATCAGTCCTACCGGCAATGAGCAGTTCTTC. Encoded protein: CAISPTGNEQFF.

V and J are TRBV5-1 and TRBJ2-7, with D perhaps matching TRBD2 (6 bases). Germline loops: CDR1 SGHRS, CDR2 YFSETQ. Trimming stripped 1 base from V and 3 bases from J, with 14 bases between. The CDR3 has 15 residues. The CDR3 DNA follows: TGCGCCAGCAGCTTGTTGGCGGGGATCTTCTACGAGCAGTACTTC. Translation: CASSLLAGIFYEQYF.

V gene TRBV9 combines with J gene TRBJ1-1; weak D call: TRBD1 (5 bases). This CDR3 has 14 amino acids. The germline V gene encodes CDR1 SGDLS and CDR2 YYNGEE. V dropped 3 bases and J dropped 6 bases, with 15 bases sitting between them. CDR3 amino acids: CASSEGPRAAEAFF. The CDR3 coding sequence is TGTGCCAGCAGCGAGGGACCGCGGGCCGCTGAAGCTTTCTTT.

J is TRBJ2-3 and V is TRBV6-1, with a tentative D call TRBD1 (6 bases). The V and J ends lost 4 bases and 2 bases respectively, with 16 bases between them. Germline V gene sequence: CDR1 MNHNS, CDR2 SASEGT. This CDR3 has 16 residues. The CDR3 loop is CASSAPEKGVTDTQYF. CDR3 DNA sequence: TGTGCCAGCAGTGCCCCGGAAAAGGGGGTCACAGATACGCAGTATTTT.

The chain uses TRBV7-2 and TRBJ1-5; 9 nucleotides line up with TRBD1. V was clipped by 2 bases and J by 5 bases; unmatched bases: 4. The germline V gene has CDR1 SGHTA and CDR2 FQGNSA. This CDR3 comprises 15 residues. The CDR3 region has the DNA TGTGCCAGCAGCTTAACAGGGGGCGGTTATCAGCCCCAGCATTTT. Translating it yields CASSLTGGGYQPQHF.

J is TRBJ1-2 and V is TRBV5-4, with no clear D. Trimming pared 0 bases from V and 8 bases from J, leaving 14 bases between. This CDR3 is 14 amino acids long. Germline-derived CDR1 and CDR2 are SGHNT and YYREEE (reference sequence). The CDR3 DNA reads TGTGCCAGCAGCTTGGCGTCTGGTACCGGGGGCTACACCTTC. Its translation is CASSLASGTGGYTF. Variable domain in full (rest from reference TRBV5-4 and TRBJ1-2): ETGVTQSPTHLIKTRGQQVTLRCSSQSGHNTVSWYQQALGQGPQFIFQYYREEENGRGNFPPRFSGLQFPNYSSELNVNALELDDSALYLCASSLASGTGGYTFGSGTRLTVV.

This clone was recorded only once. CDR3 DNA: TGTGCCAGCAGTGGGTGGGTCGAGAACACTGAAGCTTTCTTT. Protein product: CASSGWVENTEAFF. The rearrangement uses TRBV28 and TRBJ1-1; D not certain. The CDR3 has 14 residues. Per germline, CDR1 MDHEN and CDR2 SYDVKM. V was trimmed by 5 bases and J by 1 base, leaving 11 bases between them.

J is TRBJ2-7 and V is TRBV6-5, with 9 bases matching TRBD2. Trimming took 8 bases from V and 1 from J; bases not matched to a gene: 6. CDR1 and CDR2 from the germline V gene are MNHEY and SVGAGI. There are 14 residues in the CDR3. The CDR3, as DNA: TGTGCCAGCGTGGCGGGAGGGCCTTCCTACGAGCAGTACTTC. Translation gives CASVAGGPSYEQYF.

The V call is TRBV28, the J call TRBJ1-2, with no clear D. V was clipped by 6 bases and J by 2 bases, with 7 bases between them. Germline lookup yields CDR1 MDHEN and CDR2 SYDVKM. CDR3 length: 12 amino acids. The CDR3 region is CASRDGNYGYTF. CDR3 coding DNA: TGTGCCAGCAGGGACGGAAACTATGGCTACACCTTC.

V gene TRBV12-3 or TRBV12-4 combines with J gene TRBJ2-3, with D possibly TRBD2 on 6 matching bases. V lost 6 bases and J 4 bases, leaving 11 bases between the germline ends. The CDR3 is 13 residues long. The CDR3 nucleotides are TGTGCCAGCAGAATCTGGGGGGCAGATACGCAGTATTTT. This encodes CASRIWGADTQYF.

The chain links TRBV3-1 (or the pseudogene TRBV3-2) to TRBJ1-1, with 7 nucleotides matching TRBD1. Germline loops: CDR1 LGHDT, CDR2 YNNKEL (reference sequence). J was trimmed by 4 bases and V by 0 bases; bases with no gene match: 14. There are 18 residues in the CDR3. CDR3 residues: CASSQDNVRGYCFTEAFF. The CDR3 coding sequence is TGTGCCAGCAGCCAAGATAATGTCAGGGGGTACTGTTTCACTGAAGCTTTCTTT.

The rearrangement uses TRBV30 and TRBJ2-7; D is possibly TRBD1 or TRBD2 (6 bases each). Germline CDR1 GTSNPN, CDR2 SVGIG (reference sequence). V lost 4 bases and J 0 bases, leaving 19 bases between the germline ends. The CDR3 consists of 16 residues. CDR3 residues: CAWNRGGHVISYEQYF. The CDR3, as DNA: TGTGCCTGGAACCGAGGGGGGCACGTGATCTCCTACGAGCAGTACTTC.

The V gene is TRBV19, the J gene TRBJ1-3, with TRBD1 matching over 7 bases. The germline V gene has CDR1 LNHDA and CDR2 SQIVND (reference sequence). The CDR3 length is 15 residues. The V segment lost 7 bases and the J segment 2 bases; nucleotides outside the gene matches: 8. The CDR3 reads CASNRYRGPGNTIYF. CDR3 DNA: TGTGCCAGTAATCGGTACAGGGGCCCTGGAAACACCATATATTTT.

The gene calls are TRBV3-1 (or the pseudogene TRBV3-2) and TRBJ2-5; 7 bases line up with TRBD1. Germline values: CDR1 LGHDT, CDR2 YNNKEL (reference sequence). Trimming cost V 10 bases and J 4 bases; bases outside gene matches: 9. The CDR3 runs 13 residues. CDR3 sequence: CANPDRVGETQYF. CDR3 nucleotides: TGTGCCAACCCAGACAGGGTTGGAGAGACCCAGTACTTC.